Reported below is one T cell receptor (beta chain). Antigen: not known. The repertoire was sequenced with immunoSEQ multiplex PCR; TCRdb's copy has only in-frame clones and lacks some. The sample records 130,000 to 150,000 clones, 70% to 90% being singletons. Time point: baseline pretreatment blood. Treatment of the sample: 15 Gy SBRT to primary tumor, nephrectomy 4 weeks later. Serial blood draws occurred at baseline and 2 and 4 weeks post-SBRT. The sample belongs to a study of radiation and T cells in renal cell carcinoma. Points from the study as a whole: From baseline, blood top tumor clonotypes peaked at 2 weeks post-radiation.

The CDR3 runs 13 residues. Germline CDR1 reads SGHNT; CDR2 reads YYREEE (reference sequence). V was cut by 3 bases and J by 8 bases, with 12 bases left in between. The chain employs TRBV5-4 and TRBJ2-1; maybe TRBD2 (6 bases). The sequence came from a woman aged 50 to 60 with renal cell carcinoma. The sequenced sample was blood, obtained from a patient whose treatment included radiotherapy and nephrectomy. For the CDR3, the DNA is TGTGCCAGCAGCTGGAACTGGGGGGATGAGCAGTTCTTC. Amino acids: CASSWNWGDEQFF.